Listed below are T cell receptor beta chains from one sample, sequenced in a study of T cells in localized non-small cell lung cancer. The protocol was immunoSEQ multiplex PCR, while the TCRdb copy is restricted to in-frame clones and leaves out a portion. The sample consists of under 150,000 clones, about 89% of them appearing once. The starting material was peripheral blood, obtained before any cancer treatment. These receptors all come from a female donor over 55 with stage I lung adenocarcinoma. Each CDR3 is given with its conserved first and last residue. A D gene is named only where the DNA matches it firmly. Clone size, where shown, is once, few, many, or a class for clones that have expanded.

.	TRBV27	.	TRBJ1-2	CASSFARLGENYGYTF	TGTGCCAGCAGTTTTGCCAGATTAGGGGAAAACTATGGCTACACCTTC
.	TRBV7-9	once	TRBJ2-5	CASSPLGRQETQYF	TGTGCCAGCAGCCCCCTTGGACGTCAAGAGACCCAGTACTTC
.	TRBV7-6	.	TRBJ2-7	CASSLGVDYEQYF	TGTGCCAGCAGCTTAGGGGTAGATTACGAGCAGTACTTC
TRBD1	TRBV5-1	once	TRBJ2-1	CASSFTGVNYNEQFF	TGCGCCAGCAGCTTTACAGGGGTAAACTACAATGAGCAGTTCTTC
.	TRBV10-3	.	TRBJ2-5	CAAEGGGETQYF	TGTGCCGCCGAAGGGGGAGGGGAGACCCAGTACTTC
TRBD1	TRBV2	.	TRBJ2-5	CASMVDRGGQETQYF	TGTGCCAGCATGGTCGACAGGGGTGGCCAAGAGACCCAGTACTTC
TRBD2	TRBV9	.	TRBJ2-1	CASRGTSGSNEQFF	TGTGCCAGCCGGGGGACTAGCGGGAGTAATGAGCAGTTCTTC
.	TRBV6-5	.	TRBJ1-3	CASSYTAGSGNTIYF	TGTGCCAGCAGTTACACGGCTGGGTCTGGAAACACCATATATTTT
TRBD2	TRBV5-6	.	TRBJ2-7	CASSLALAGGLYEQYF	TGTGCCAGCAGCTTGGCACTAGCGGGAGGACTCTACGAGCAGTACTTC
TRBD2	TRBV9	.	TRBJ2-2	CASSGLAGGFVTGELFF	TGTGCCAGCAGCGGGCTAGCGGGAGGATTTGTTACCGGGGAGCTGTTTTTT
TRBD2	TRBV7-6	.	TRBJ2-7	CASSLTILSRGRSNEQYF	TGTGCCAGCAGCTTAACGATCCTCTCCCGCGGGAGGTCGAACGAGCAGTACTTC
.	TRBV11-3	.	TRBJ1-2	CASSSTGGDGYTF	TGTGCCAGCAGCTCGACAGGTGGAGATGGCTACACCTTC
TRBD2	TRBV7-8	.	TRBJ2-7	CASSPALGTSGSYGSSYEQYF	TGTGCCAGCAGCCCAGCCCTCGGGACTAGCGGGAGTTACGGGAGCTCCTACGAGCAGTACTTC
.	TRBV10-1	.	TRBJ1-5	CASSSRIGQPQHF	TGCGCCAGCAGCTCCAGGATCGGTCAGCCCCAGCATTTT
TRBD1	TRBV27	.	TRBJ1-3	CASRLQGNSGNTIYF	TGTGCCAGCAGATTACAGGGGAACTCTGGAAACACCATATATTTT
TRBD1	TRBV28	.	TRBJ1-4	CASREGQPNEKLFF	TGTGCCAGCAGGGAGGGACAGCCTAATGAAAAACTGTTTTTT
.	TRBV1	.	TRBJ2-1	CTSSQVGRAAISYNEQFF	TGCACCAGCAGCCAAGTAGGAAGAGCGGCCATCTCCTACAATGAGCAGTTCTTC
.	TRBV9	.	TRBJ2-7	CASSVGGKNYEQYF	TGTGCCAGCAGCGTAGGAGGAAAGAACTACGAGCAGTACTTC
TRBD2	TRBV27	.	TRBJ2-1	CASSLLRGGISAYNEQFF	TGTGCCAGCAGTTTACTCCGGGGAGGGATTAGTGCATACAATGAGCAGTTCTTC
TRBD2	TRBV29-1	.	TRBJ2-1	CSARIGTSVPRGQFF	TGCAGCGCCCGAATCGGGACTAGCGTACCAAGGGGGCAGTTCTTC
.	TRBV11-1	.	TRBJ1-3	CASSLEWNSGNTIYF	TGTGCCAGCAGCTTAGAATGGAACTCTGGAAACACCATATATTTT
TRBD1	TRBV5-1	.	TRBJ2-5	CASSLVPGTGGQETQYF	TGCGCCAGCAGCTTGGTACCTGGGACAGGGGGCCAAGAGACCCAGTACTTC
.	TRBV6-6	.	TRBJ2-6	CASSQTGHGANVLTF	TGTGCCAGCAGCCAAACAGGCCATGGGGCCAACGTCCTGACTTTC
.	TRBV2	.	TRBJ2-5	CASSRDVRETQYF	TGTGCCAGCAGTCGGGACGTCCGGGAGACCCAGTACTTC
.	TRBV25-1	few	TRBJ1-2	CASRGQKRGGDEGYTF	TGTGCCAGCCGAGGACAGAAGAGAGGGGGGGACGAGGGCTACACCTTC
.	TRBV19	.	TRBJ1-1	CASPPTPRAGEAFF	TGTGCCAGCCCTCCTACACCCCGGGCAGGAGAAGCTTTCTTT
TRBD2	TRBV5-1	.	TRBJ2-5	CASSFSGSIETQYF	TGCGCCAGCAGCTTCAGCGGGAGTATAGAGACCCAGTACTTC
.	TRBV7-9	.	TRBJ2-7	CASSLVSWADSYEQYF	TGTGCCAGCAGCTTAGTCAGCTGGGCGGATTCCTACGAGCAGTACTTC
TRBD2	TRBV7-3	.	TRBJ2-7	CASSHSEGREFDEQYF	TGTGCCAGCAGCCACTCCGAGGGGCGGGAGTTCGACGAGCAGTACTTC
TRBD2	TRBV9	.	TRBJ2-2	CASRTSGSTGELFF	TGTGCCAGCAGGACTAGCGGGAGCACCGGGGAGCTGTTTTTT
.	TRBV30	.	TRBJ1-1	CAWSVDGAEAFF	TGTGCCTGGAGTGTAGACGGAGCTGAAGCTTTCTTT
.	TRBV9	few	TRBJ2-5	CASSVGSGSETQYF	TGTGCCAGCAGCGTAGGGTCAGGCTCTGAGACCCAGTACTTC
.	TRBV19	.	TRBJ2-6	CASTSGRLPGANVLTF	TGTGCCAGTACCTCAGGTCGGCTCCCTGGGGCCAACGTCCTGACTTTC
.	TRBV7-8	.	TRBJ2-1	CASSLAGLASWLNEQFF	TGTGCCAGCAGCTTAGCGGGTTTAGCTAGTTGGCTAAATGAGCAGTTCTTC